This TCR beta chain appears in the sequencing data of a study of T cells after posttransplantation cyclophosphamide. The study's findings and limits: TRB clonality was highly associated with recipient CMV seropositivity and reactivation. Blood and skin or GI T cell repertoires showed limited TRB overlap. Later blood repertoires were often dominated by clones from the donor CD8+ memory compartment.

This clone was counted ten times or more. Its target is not known. Assay: immunoSEQ multiplex PCR; the TCRdb copy retains only in-frame clones and omits some. There are 40,000 to 60,000 clones in the sample, none observed a single time. The related graft donor's blood sample was taken on the day of bone marrow donation. This sequence originates from a man in his forties in good health, CMV-negative, and a related stem cell transplant donor. The source material was PBMCs.

CDR3 coding DNA: TGTGCCAGCAGGACTAGCGGGACGGAAACCGGGGAGCTGTTTTTT. It codes for CASRTSGTETGELFF. This rearrangement joins TRBV27 to TRBJ2-2; 11 bases are shared with TRBD2. The germline gives CDR1 MNHEY, CDR2 SMNVEV (reference sequence). V was pared by 6 bases and J by 5 bases, with 5 bases of the junction left unmatched. The length of the CDR3 is 15 residues.